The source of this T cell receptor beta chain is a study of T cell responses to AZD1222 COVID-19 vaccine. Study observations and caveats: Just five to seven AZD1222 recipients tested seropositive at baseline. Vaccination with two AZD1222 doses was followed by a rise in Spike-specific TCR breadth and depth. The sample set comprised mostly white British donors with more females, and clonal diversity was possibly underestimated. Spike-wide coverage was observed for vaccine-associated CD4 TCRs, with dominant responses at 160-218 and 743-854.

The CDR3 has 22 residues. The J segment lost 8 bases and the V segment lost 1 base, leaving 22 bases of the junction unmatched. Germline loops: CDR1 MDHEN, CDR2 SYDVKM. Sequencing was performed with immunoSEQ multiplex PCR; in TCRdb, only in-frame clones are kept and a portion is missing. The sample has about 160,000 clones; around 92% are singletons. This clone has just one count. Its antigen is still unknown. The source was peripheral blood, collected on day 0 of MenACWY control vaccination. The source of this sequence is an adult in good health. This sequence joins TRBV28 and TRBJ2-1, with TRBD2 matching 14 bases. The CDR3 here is CASSLFPRQVDLGTSGSDEQFF. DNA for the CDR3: TGTGCCAGCAGTTTATTCCCCCGACAGGTTGACCTAGGGACTAGCGGGAGCGATGAGCAGTTCTTC.